This passage covers 21 T cell receptor beta chains from one sample sequenced in a study of neurological immune-mediated disorders. Via MiXCR, TCRdb re-called the 5' RACE reads, giving one row per CDR3 protein. Seen here are under 70,000 distinct CDR3 sequences, around 3.4% observed once, and the top ten hold approximately 3.4%. The specimen was PBMCs. These receptors were collected from a woman aged 30 to 39 with multiple sclerosis.

This clonotype occurred many times. The V and J genes are TRBV10-3 and TRBJ1-2; 9 bases agree with TRBD1. V shed 0 bases and J 7 bases; nucleotides not matched to a gene: 3. The CDR3 length is 14 residues. The germline V gene encodes CDR1 ENHRY and CDR2 SYGVKD. This CDR3 reads CAISESRQGVGYTF. The CDR3 region has the DNA TGTGCCATCAGTGAGTCGCGACAGGGGGTTGGCTACACCTTC.

This clonotype was seen at least ten times. This chain connects TRBV12-3 or TRBV12-4 to TRBJ1-1, with TRBD1 as a possible D gene (5 bases). The CDR3 consists of 13 residues. Trimming shortened V by 5 bases and J by 1 base, and 8 bases separated the two germline ends. As DNA, the CDR3 is TGTGCCAGCAGTATTCAGGGGAACACTGAAGCTTTCTTT. It yields the protein CASSIQGNTEAFF.

This clonotype was seen ten or more times. The chain recombines TRBV7-9 with TRBJ2-4; no definite D call. The V and J ends lost 3 bases and 8 bases respectively, with 14 bases between them. This CDR3 spans 14 amino acids. Germline V gene data show CDR1 as SEHNR and CDR2 as FQNEAQ (reference sequence). The CDR3 DNA reads TGTGCCAGCAGCTTTAATAGGGAAGGAGACATTCAGTACTTC. Its protein product is CASSFNREGDIQYF.

This clonotype was recorded many times. The rearrangement uses TRBV20-1 and TRBJ2-5; the D gene is possibly TRBD2 (5 bases). Trimming stripped 5 bases from V and 5 bases from J, with 12 bases between. The CDR3 contains 12 residues. Germline CDR1 reads DFQATT; CDR2 reads SNEGSKA (reference sequence). CDR3 in amino acids: CSAWLPGETQYF. The CDR3, as DNA: TGCAGTGCTTGGCTGCCGGGGGAGACCCAGTACTTC.

This clonotype was recorded at least ten times. The V call is TRBV6-2 or TRBV6-3, the J call TRBJ2-7; D may be TRBD2 (5 bases). The germline V and J ends were trimmed by 4 bases and 12 bases, with 19 bases remaining between them. CDR1 and CDR2 (germline): MNHEY, SVGEGT. The CDR3 runs 13 residues. As DNA, the CDR3 is TGTGCCAGCAGTTCGGGATTTCAGCTGCTTGCGTACTTC. As protein: CASSSGFQLLAYF.

The sample holds many counts of this clonotype. The chain combines TRBV4-1 with TRBJ1-5; tentative D call: TRBD1 (6 bases). The germline CDR1 and CDR2 sequences are MGHRA and YSYEKL. V was clipped by 4 bases and J by 5 bases, with 15 bases between them. This CDR3 is built from 15 residues. The CDR3: CASSPSDRLYQPQHF. The DNA of the CDR3 is TGCGCCAGCAGCCCTTCCGACAGGTTATATCAGCCCCAGCATTTT.

Ten or more counts support this clonotype. The rearrangement uses TRBV20-1 and TRBJ2-1; 11 nucleotides align to TRBD2. The germline V gene encodes CDR1 DFQATT and CDR2 SNEGSKA (reference sequence). The CDR3 has 19 residues. The junction had 19 bases not matched to a gene; V was cut back by 7 bases and J by 2 bases. The chain's CDR3 is CSVARKVAGGAGAYNEQFF. In DNA, the CDR3 is TGCAGTGTTGCGAGAAAGGTAGCGGGAGGGGCTGGGGCCTACAATGAGCAGTTCTTC.

On this clonotype itself: This may arise from a read error, as a much more abundant clone is one base away. The chain is built from TRBV5-6 and TRBJ2-4, with D perhaps matching TRBD1 (5 bases). The CDR3 contains 16 residues. The germline V gene has CDR1 SGHDT and CDR2 YYEEEE. The CDR3 is CASSFQGVQNKKIQYF. In DNA form, the CDR3 reads TGTGCCAGCAGCTTTCAGGGCGTCCAAAACAAAAAAATTCAGTACTTC.

The sample holds many counts of this clonotype. The chain carries TRBV12-3 or TRBV12-4 and TRBJ2-1, with 11 bases lining up with TRBD2. J lost 4 bases, V lost 6 bases, and 5 bases had no gene match. The CDR3 runs 15 residues. The CDR3 reads CASRPRLAGYNEQFF. The CDR3 DNA is TGTGCCAGCAGACCCAGACTAGCGGGGTACAATGAGCAGTTCTTC.

This clonotype was seen at least ten times. The chain joins TRBV28 to TRBJ2-7, with 7 bases lining up with TRBD2. Germline V lookup: CDR1 MDHEN, CDR2 SYDVKM. V dropped 2 bases and J dropped 3; count of bases not matched to a gene: 4. The CDR3 consists of 14 residues. CDR3 sequence: CASSLAGVIYEQYF. The CDR3 region has the DNA TGTGCCAGCAGTTTAGCGGGAGTAATCTACGAGCAGTACTTC.

This clonotype was seen repeatedly, ten times or more. The rearrangement uses TRBV6-2 or TRBV6-3 and TRBJ1-5, with D perhaps TRBD1 (5 bases). Germline V gene sequence: CDR1 MNHEY, CDR2 SVGEGT. The CDR3 sequence is 15 residues long. V lost 6 bases and J lost 0, with 12 bases in between. The DNA of the CDR3 is TGTGCCAGCAGCCCCGGGACGTTTAGCAATCAGCCCCAGCATTTT. Amino acids: CASSPGTFSNQPQHF.

This clonotype was picked up many times. V gene TRBV6-5 combines with J gene TRBJ1-6; D is unresolved. The V gene lost 7 bases and the J gene lost 0 bases, with 7 bases spanning the gap. Germline loops: CDR1 MNHEY, CDR2 SVGAGI. The CDR3 covers 14 residues. The CDR3 sequence: CASKGNSYNSPLHF. In nucleotides, the CDR3 is TGTGCCAGCAAAGGGAACTCCTATAATTCACCCCTCCACTTT.

In regard to this clonotype: This may be a read error: a much more frequent sequence differs by one nucleotide. This chain connects TRBV12-3 or TRBV12-4 to TRBJ1-2; unclear D gene. Trimming took off 5 bases at V and 7 bases at J, with 17 bases between the two ends. This CDR3 has 14 amino acids. In nucleotides, the CDR3 is TGTGCCAGCAGTCCCTGGGAAAGATCGGGTGGCTACACCTTC. Translated, it gives CASSPWERSGGYTF.

This clonotype showed up many times. V and J are TRBV5-1 and TRBJ2-2; TRBD1 matches at 7 bases. Germline V gives CDR1 SGHRS, CDR2 YFSETQ. This CDR3 spans 16 amino acids. V lost 4 bases and J lost 0; bases outside the gene matches: 6. The CDR3 nucleotides read TGCGCCAGCAGCCGGGACAGCACTCCGAACACCGGGGAGCTGTTTTTT. Its translation: CASSRDSTPNTGELFF.

The table lists this clonotype with many counts. The chain employs TRBV10-3 and TRBJ2-5; 8 positions agree with TRBD1. The germline V gene has CDR1 ENHRY and CDR2 SYGVKD. V was clipped by 2 bases and J by 0 bases; unmatched bases: 8. The CDR3 is made up of 17 amino acids. In nucleotides, the CDR3 is TGTGCCATCAGTGAGCCCCCGGGACAGGAGTACCAAGAGACCCAGTACTTC. It encodes CAISEPPGQEYQETQYF.

This clonotype was recorded at least ten times. The rearrangement joins TRBV4-1 to TRBJ2-7; 7 bases agree with TRBD1. Germline values: CDR1 MGHRA, CDR2 YSYEKL. The CDR3 covers 15 residues. Losses at the gene ends were 1 base for V and 2 bases for J; bases not matched to a gene: 5. The CDR3 region is CASSQAPGGTYEQYF. The CDR3, as DNA: TGCGCCAGCAGCCAAGCCCCAGGGGGAACCTACGAGCAGTACTTC.

This clonotype has ten or more counts. The chain recombines TRBV5-1 with TRBJ2-5; D is uncertain. There are 15 residues in the CDR3. The V end was cut by 0 bases, the J end by 2 bases, with 11 bases between. The germline V gene encodes CDR1 SGHRS and CDR2 YFSETQ. CDR3 sequence: CASSLGSQRQETQYF. CDR3 nucleotide sequence: TGCGCCAGCAGCTTGGGGTCCCAGCGTCAAGAGACCCAGTACTTC.

This clonotype appeared many times. The chain combines TRBV12-3 or TRBV12-4 with TRBJ1-2, with D hard to call. The CDR3 has 13 amino acids. V was pared by 2 bases and J by 2 bases, with 6 bases between. CDR3 region: CASSLNRNYGYTF. Here the CDR3 DNA reads TGTGCCAGCAGTTTAAACAGAAACTATGGCTACACCTTC.

This clonotype was counted at least ten times. V is TRBV20-1 and J is TRBJ2-7; 10 bases line up with TRBD1. The CDR3 covers 13 residues. The germline V gene has CDR1 DFQATT and CDR2 SNEGSKA (reference sequence). Trimming cost V 5 bases and J 2 bases; bases outside gene matches: 3. The CDR3 here is CSAPGTGAYEQYF. The CDR3 DNA follows: TGCAGTGCTCCCGGGACAGGGGCCTACGAGCAGTACTTC.

Only a few counts were recorded for this clonotype. This may come from a read error, since a much larger clone is one base off. The chain has TRBV4-1 and TRBJ1-2; no firm D call. The CDR3 totals 15 residues. The germline CDR1 and CDR2 sequences are MGHRA and YSYEKL. V lost 1 base and J 8 bases, leaving 17 bases between the germline ends. CDR3 sequence reads: CASSQVLSEGSGYTF. The CDR3 DNA reads as TGCGCCAGCAGCCAAGTCCTCAGTGAAGGGAGCGGCTACACCTTC.

This clonotype was seen many times. This chain joins TRBV20-1 and TRBJ2-7; the D gene is possibly TRBD2 (6 bases). Trimming removed 5 bases at V and 6 bases at J, with 20 bases between. The CDR3 runs 14 residues. CDR1 and CDR2 from the germline V gene are DFQATT and SNEGSKA (reference sequence). DNA of the CDR3: TGCAGTGCTGGGACTTTCCTCCAAGCTCGCGAGCAGTACTTC. Translation gives CSAGTFLQAREQYF.